Listed below are T cell receptor beta chains from one sample, sequenced in a study of radiation and T cells in renal cell carcinoma. Here immunoSEQ multiplex PCR was the method, and the copy in TCRdb shows in-frame clones only, minus some. The sample lists fewer than 150,000 clones; around nine tenths were seen once. This specimen consisted of blood, obtained from a patient whose treatment included radiotherapy and nephrectomy. The receptor source for this set is a woman between 65 and 79 years old with renal cell carcinoma. Both conserved end residues are part of each CDR3. A D gene is named only where the DNA matches it firmly. Clone size is not always given. Where it is, it says once, few, many or a class for expanded clones.

d_gene: .; abundance: .; j_gene: TRBJ1-4; v_gene: TRBV28; CDR3nt: TGTGCCAGCAGTGGGCGCAAGTATAATGAAAAACTGTTTTTT; CDR3aa: CASSGRKYNEKLFF
d_gene: TRBD2; abundance: .; j_gene: TRBJ2-5; v_gene: TRBV28; CDR3nt: TGTGCCAGCAGTTTGGCGGGGAGGGTGGAGACCCAGTACTTC; CDR3aa: CASSLAGRVETQYF
d_gene: .; abundance: .; j_gene: TRBJ2-2; v_gene: TRBV5-1; CDR3nt: TGCGCCAGCAGCTTGGAGACGCTCGCGACCACCGGGGAGCTGTTTTTT; CDR3aa: CASSLETLATTGELFF
d_gene: .; abundance: .; j_gene: TRBJ1-1; v_gene: TRBV5-1; CDR3nt: TGCGCCAGCAGCTTGGAGGCTGGGAAAGGTACTGAAGCTTTCTTT; CDR3aa: CASSLEAGKGTEAFF
d_gene: TRBD1; abundance: once; j_gene: TRBJ2-3; v_gene: TRBV7-2; CDR3nt: TGTGCCAGCAGCCCCCGGACAGGGCAATCGGCAGATACGCAGTATTTT; CDR3aa: CASSPRTGQSADTQYF
d_gene: .; abundance: few; j_gene: TRBJ1-1; v_gene: TRBV27; CDR3nt: TGTGCCCCGGGACACGAAGCTTTCTTT; CDR3aa: CAPGHEAFF
d_gene: .; abundance: .; j_gene: TRBJ2-1; v_gene: TRBV9; CDR3nt: TGTGCCAGCAGCTCAAAAACAAGGTCTCTCAATGAGCAGTTCTTC; CDR3aa: CASSSKTRSLNEQFF
d_gene: .; abundance: .; j_gene: TRBJ2-7; v_gene: TRBV7-2; CDR3nt: TGTGCCAGCAGCTTAGTGGGGCAAGAGAGCTCCTACGAGCAGTACTTC; CDR3aa: CASSLVGQESSYEQYF
d_gene: .; abundance: .; j_gene: TRBJ2-7; v_gene: TRBV19; CDR3nt: TGTGCCAGTAGTATAGCGGGGGACTCCTCCTACGAGCAGTACTTC; CDR3aa: CASSIAGDSSYEQYF
d_gene: .; abundance: .; j_gene: TRBJ2-6; v_gene: TRBV19; CDR3nt: TGTGCCAGTAGTACTACGGGCTCCTCTGGGGCCAACGTCCTGACTTTC; CDR3aa: CASSTTGSSGANVLTF
d_gene: .; abundance: few; j_gene: TRBJ1-1; v_gene: TRBV30; CDR3nt: TGTGCCTGGAGGGGGGATGCTGAAGCTTTCTTT; CDR3aa: CAWRGDAEAFF
d_gene: .; abundance: once; j_gene: TRBJ2-7; v_gene: TRBV14; CDR3nt: TGTGCCAGCAGCCAAAACCCGGGGGCGGCCTTGAAGCAGTACTTC; CDR3aa: CASSQNPGAALKQYF
d_gene: TRBD1; abundance: .; j_gene: TRBJ1-5; v_gene: TRBV5-5; CDR3nt: TGTGCCAGCCAGGGGGTCAATCAGCCCCAGCATTTT; CDR3aa: CASQGVNQPQHF
d_gene: .; abundance: .; j_gene: TRBJ2-5; v_gene: TRBV29-1; CDR3nt: TGCAGCGTTTCCCTAGCAGGGGGGGCTGAGACCCAGTACTTC; CDR3aa: CSVSLAGGAETQYF
d_gene: .; abundance: .; j_gene: TRBJ1-2; v_gene: TRBV6-4; CDR3nt: TGTGCCAGCAGTGACTCCGGCTACTATGGCTACACCTTC; CDR3aa: CASSDSGYYGYTF
d_gene: TRBD1; abundance: .; j_gene: TRBJ1-3; v_gene: TRBV4-2; CDR3nt: TGTGCCAGCAGCCAACCGACAGGGGGAAATGGAAACACCATATATTTT; CDR3aa: CASSQPTGGNGNTIYF
d_gene: .; abundance: .; j_gene: TRBJ2-3; v_gene: TRBV7-9; CDR3nt: TGTGCCAGCAGTTCACGCATTAACACAGATACGCAGTATTTT; CDR3aa: CASSSRINTDTQYF
d_gene: .; abundance: .; j_gene: TRBJ2-7; v_gene: TRBV9; CDR3nt: TGTGCCAGCAGCAGATGGCCGGCGGGGACTTCCTACGAGCAGTACTTC; CDR3aa: CASSRWPAGTSYEQYF
d_gene: .; abundance: .; j_gene: TRBJ2-7; v_gene: TRBV5-1; CDR3nt: TGCGCCAGCAGCTATTCGACAGCCTCCCGGGGCGAGCAGTACTTC; CDR3aa: CASSYSTASRGEQYF